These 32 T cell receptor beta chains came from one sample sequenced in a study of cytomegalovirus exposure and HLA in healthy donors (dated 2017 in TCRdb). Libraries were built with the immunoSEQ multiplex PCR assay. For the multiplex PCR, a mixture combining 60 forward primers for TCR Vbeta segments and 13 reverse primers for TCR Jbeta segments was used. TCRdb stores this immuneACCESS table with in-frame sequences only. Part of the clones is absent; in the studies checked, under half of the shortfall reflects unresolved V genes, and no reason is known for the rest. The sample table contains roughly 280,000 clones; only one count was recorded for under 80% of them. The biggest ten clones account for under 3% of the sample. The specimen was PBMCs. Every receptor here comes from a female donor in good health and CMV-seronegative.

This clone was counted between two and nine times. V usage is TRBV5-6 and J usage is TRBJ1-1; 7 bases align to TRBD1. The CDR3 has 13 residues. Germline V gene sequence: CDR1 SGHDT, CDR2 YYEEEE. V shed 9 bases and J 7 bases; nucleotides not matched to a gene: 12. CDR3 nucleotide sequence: TGTGCCACCACCCGGGAGGGGGCCAATGAAGCTTTCTTT. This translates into CATTREGANEAFF.

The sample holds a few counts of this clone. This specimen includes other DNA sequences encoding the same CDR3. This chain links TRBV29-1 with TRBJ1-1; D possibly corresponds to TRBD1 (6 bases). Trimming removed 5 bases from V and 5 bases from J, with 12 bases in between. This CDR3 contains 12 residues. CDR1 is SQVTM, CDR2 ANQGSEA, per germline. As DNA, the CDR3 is TGCAGCGTTTCGAGGGGGGGGACTGAAGCTTTCTTT. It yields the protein CSVSRGGTEAFF.

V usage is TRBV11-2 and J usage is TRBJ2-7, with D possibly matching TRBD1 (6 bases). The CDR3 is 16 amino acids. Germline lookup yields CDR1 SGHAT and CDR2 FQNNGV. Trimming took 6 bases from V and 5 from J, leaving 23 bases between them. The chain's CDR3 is CASSLSRGVVWDEQYF. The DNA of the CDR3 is TGTGCCAGCAGTCTAAGCAGGGGCGTAGTATGGGACGAGCAGTACTTC.

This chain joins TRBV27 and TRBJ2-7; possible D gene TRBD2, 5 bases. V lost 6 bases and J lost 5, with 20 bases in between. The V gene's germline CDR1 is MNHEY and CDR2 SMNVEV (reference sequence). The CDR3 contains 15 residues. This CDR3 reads CASSRRADYSNEQYF. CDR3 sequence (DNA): TGTGCCAGCAGCCGACGAGCGGATTACAGCAACGAGCAGTACTTC.

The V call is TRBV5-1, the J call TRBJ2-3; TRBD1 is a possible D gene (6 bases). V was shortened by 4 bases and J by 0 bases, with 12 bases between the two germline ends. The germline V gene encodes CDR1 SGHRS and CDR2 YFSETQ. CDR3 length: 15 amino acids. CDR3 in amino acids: CASSIQGPSTDTQYF. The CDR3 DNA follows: TGCGCCAGCAGCATACAGGGACCTAGCACAGATACGCAGTATTTT.

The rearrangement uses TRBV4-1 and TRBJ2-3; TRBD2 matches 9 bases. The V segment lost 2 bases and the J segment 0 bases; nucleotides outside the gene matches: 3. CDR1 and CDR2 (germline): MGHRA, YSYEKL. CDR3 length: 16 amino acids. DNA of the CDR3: TGCGCCAGCAGCCAATTCGCGGGAGGGAGCACAGATACGCAGTATTTT. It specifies CASSQFAGGSTDTQYF.

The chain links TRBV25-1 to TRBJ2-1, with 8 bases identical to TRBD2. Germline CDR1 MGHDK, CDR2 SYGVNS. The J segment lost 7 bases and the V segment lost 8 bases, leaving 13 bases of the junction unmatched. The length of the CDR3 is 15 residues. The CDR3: CASAIGGTSLNEQFF. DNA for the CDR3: TGTGCCAGCGCCATCGGTGGGACTAGTTTAAATGAGCAGTTCTTC.

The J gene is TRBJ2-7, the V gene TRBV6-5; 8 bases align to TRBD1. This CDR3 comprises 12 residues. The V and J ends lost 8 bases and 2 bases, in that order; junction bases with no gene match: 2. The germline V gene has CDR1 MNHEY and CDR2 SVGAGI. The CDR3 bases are TGTGCCAGCCGGACAGGGACCTACGAGCAGTACTTC. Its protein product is CASRTGTYEQYF.

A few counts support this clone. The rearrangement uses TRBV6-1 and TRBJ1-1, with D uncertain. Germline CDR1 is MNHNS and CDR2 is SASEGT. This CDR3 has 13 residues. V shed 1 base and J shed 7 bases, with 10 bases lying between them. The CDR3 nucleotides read TGTGCCAGCAGTGAAGTACATCGTATTGAAGCTTTCTTT. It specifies CASSEVHRIEAFF.

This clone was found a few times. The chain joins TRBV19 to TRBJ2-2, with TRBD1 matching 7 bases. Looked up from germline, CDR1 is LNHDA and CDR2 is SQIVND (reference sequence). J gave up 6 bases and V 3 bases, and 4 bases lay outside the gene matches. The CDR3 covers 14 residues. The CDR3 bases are TGTGCCAGTAGTATTGACAGGGAAGCCGGGGAGCTGTTTTTT. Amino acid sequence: CASSIDREAGELFF.

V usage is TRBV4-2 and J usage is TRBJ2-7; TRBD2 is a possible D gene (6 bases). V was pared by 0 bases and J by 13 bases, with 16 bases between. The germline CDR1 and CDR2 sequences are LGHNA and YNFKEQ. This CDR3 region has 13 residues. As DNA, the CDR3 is TGTGCCAGCAGCCAAGATCCCTCGGCCGGGGGTTACTTC. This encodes CASSQDPSAGGYF.

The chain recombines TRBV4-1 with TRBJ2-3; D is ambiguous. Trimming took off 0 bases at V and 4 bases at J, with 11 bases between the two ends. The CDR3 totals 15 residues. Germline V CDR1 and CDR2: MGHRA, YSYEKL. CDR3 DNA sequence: TGCGCCAGCAGCCAAGATCTCGTACTCGCAGATACGCAGTATTTT. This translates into CASSQDLVLADTQYF.

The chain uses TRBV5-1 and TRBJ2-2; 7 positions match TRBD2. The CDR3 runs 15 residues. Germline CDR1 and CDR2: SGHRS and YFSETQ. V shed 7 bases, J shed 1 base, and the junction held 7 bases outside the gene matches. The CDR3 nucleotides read TGCGCCAGCCCCCTGACGGGAGGGAACACCGGGGAGCTGTTTTTT. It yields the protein CASPLTGGNTGELFF.

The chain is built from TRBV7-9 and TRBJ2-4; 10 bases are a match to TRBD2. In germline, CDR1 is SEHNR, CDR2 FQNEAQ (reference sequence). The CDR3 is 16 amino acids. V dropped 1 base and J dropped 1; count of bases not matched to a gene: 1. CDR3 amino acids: CASSLGSGGAKNIQYF. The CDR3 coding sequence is TGTGCCAGCAGCTTAGGTAGCGGGGGGGCCAAAAACATTCAGTACTTC.

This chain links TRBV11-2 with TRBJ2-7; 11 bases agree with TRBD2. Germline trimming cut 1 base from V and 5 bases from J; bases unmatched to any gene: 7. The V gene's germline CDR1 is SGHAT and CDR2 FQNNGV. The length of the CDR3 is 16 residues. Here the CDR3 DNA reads TGTGCCAGCAGCTTAGTATTAACTAGCGGGAGCCACGAGCAGTACTTC. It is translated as CASSLVLTSGSHEQYF. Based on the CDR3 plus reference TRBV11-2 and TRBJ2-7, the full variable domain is EAGVAQSPRYKIIEKRQSVAFWCNPISGHATLYWYQQILGQGPKLLIQFQNNGVVDDSQLPKDRFSAERLKGVDSTLKIQPAKLEDSAVYLCASSLVLTSGSHEQYFGPGTRLTVT.

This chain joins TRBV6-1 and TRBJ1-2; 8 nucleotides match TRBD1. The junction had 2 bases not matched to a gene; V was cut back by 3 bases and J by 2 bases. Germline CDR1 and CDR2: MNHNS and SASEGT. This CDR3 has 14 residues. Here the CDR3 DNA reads TGTGCCAGCAGTGATGACAGGGGCAACTATGGCTACACCTTC. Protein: CASSDDRGNYGYTF.

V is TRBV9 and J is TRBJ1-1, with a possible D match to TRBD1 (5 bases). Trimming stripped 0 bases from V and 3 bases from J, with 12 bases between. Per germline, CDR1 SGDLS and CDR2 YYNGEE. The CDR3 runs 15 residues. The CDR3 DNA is TGTGCCAGCAGCGTAGTTAGGGGATTCGACACTGAAGCTTTCTTT. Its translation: CASSVVRGFDTEAFF.

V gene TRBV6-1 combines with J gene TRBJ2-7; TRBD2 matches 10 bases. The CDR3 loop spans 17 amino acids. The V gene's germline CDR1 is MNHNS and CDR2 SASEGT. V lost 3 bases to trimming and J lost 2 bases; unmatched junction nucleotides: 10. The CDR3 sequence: CASSDWLLAGDTYEQYF. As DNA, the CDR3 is TGTGCCAGCAGTGACTGGCTCCTAGCGGGAGATACCTACGAGCAGTACTTC.

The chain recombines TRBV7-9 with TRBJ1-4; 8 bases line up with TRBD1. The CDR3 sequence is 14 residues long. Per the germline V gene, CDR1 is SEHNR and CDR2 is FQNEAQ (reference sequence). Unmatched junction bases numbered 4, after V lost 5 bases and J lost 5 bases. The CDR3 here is CASSARQGNEKLFF. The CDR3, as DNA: TGTGCCAGCAGCGCAAGACAGGGGAATGAAAAACTGTTTTTT.

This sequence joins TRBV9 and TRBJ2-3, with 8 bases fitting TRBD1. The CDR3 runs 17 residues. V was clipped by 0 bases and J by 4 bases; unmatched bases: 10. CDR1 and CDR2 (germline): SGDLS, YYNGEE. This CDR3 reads CASSVGAHRGNADTQYF. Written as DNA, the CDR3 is TGTGCCAGCAGCGTAGGGGCTCACAGGGGGAACGCAGATACGCAGTATTTT.

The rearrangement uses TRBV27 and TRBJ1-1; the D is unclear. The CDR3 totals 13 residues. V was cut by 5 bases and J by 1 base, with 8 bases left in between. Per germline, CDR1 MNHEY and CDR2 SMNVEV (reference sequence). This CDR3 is CASSLWANTEAFF. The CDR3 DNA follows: TGTGCCAGCAGTCTCTGGGCGAACACTGAAGCTTTCTTT.

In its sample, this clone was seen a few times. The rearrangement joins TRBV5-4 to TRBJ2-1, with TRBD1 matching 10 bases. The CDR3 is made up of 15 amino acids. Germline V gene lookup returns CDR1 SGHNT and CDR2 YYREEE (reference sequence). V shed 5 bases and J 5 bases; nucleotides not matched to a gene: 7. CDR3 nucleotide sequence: TGTGCCAGCAGGTCCGGGACAGGGGCTAACAATGAGCAGTTCTTC. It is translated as CASRSGTGANNEQFF.

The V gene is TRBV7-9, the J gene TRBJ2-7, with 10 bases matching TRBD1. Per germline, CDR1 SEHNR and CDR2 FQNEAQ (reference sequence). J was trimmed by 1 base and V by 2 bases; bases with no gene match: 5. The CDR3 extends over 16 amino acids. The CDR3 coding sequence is TGTGCCAGCAGCTTACCTCCGGGACAGGGGTCCTACGAGCAGTACTTC. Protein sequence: CASSLPPGQGSYEQYF.

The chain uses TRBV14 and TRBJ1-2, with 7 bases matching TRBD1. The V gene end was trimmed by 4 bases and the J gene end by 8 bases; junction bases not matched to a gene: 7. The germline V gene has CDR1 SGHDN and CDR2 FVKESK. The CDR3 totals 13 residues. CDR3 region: CASSRVTGEGYTF. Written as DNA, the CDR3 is TGTGCCAGCAGCCGCGTTACAGGGGAAGGCTACACCTTC.

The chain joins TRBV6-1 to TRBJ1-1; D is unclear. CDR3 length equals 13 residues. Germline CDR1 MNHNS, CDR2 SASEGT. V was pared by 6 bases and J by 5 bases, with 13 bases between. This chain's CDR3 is CASRSWEGTEAFF. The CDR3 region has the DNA TGTGCCAGCAGATCTTGGGAGGGAACTGAAGCTTTCTTT.

In nucleotides, the CDR3 is TGTGCCAGCAGTTCAGCCTACGAGCAGTACTTC. Protein: CASSSAYEQYF. This chain uses TRBV27 with TRBJ2-7; D call uncertain. V was shortened by 4 bases and J by 2 bases, with 3 bases between the two germline ends. Per germline, CDR1 MNHEY and CDR2 SMNVEV (reference sequence). The CDR3 runs 11 residues.

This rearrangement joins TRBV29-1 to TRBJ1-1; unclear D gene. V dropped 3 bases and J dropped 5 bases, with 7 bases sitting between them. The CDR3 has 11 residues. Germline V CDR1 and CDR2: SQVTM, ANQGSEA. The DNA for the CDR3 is TGCAGCGTTGACAGTTGGACTGAAGCTTTCTTT. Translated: CSVDSWTEAFF.

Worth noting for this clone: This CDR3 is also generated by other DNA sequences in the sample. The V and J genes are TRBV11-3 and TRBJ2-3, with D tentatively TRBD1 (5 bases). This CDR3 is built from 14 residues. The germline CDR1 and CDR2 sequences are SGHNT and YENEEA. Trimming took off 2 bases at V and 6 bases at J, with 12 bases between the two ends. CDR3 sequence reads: CASSLRGSPDTQYF. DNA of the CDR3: TGTGCCAGCAGCTTAAGGGGAAGCCCTGATACGCAGTATTTT.

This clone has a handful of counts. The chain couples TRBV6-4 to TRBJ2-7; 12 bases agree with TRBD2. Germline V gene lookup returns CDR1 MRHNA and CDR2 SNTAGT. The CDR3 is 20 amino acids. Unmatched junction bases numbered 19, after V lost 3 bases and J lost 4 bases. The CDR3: CASSEIRGRSSGRVSYEQYF. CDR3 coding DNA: TGTGCCAGCAGTGAAATCAGGGGGCGATCTAGCGGGAGGGTAAGTTACGAGCAGTACTTC.

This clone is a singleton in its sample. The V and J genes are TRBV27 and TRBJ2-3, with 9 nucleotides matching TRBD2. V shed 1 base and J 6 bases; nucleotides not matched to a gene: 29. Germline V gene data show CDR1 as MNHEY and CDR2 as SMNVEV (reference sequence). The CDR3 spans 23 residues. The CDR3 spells CASSLFNGVASGIDTLKSDTQYF. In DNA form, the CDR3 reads TGTGCCAGCAGTTTATTTAACGGAGTCGCTAGCGGGATAGACACCCTTAAGTCCGATACGCAGTATTTT.

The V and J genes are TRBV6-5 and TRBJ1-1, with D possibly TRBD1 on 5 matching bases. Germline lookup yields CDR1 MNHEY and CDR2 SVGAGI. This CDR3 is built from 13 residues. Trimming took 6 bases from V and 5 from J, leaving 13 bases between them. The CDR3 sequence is CASRPQGWTEAFF. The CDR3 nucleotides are TGTGCCAGCAGGCCCCAGGGATGGACTGAAGCTTTCTTT.

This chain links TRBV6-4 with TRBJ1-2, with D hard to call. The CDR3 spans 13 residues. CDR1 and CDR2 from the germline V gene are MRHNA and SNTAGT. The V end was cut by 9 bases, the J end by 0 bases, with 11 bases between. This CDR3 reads CASQAPSNYGYTF. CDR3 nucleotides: TGTGCCAGTCAGGCCCCTTCTAACTATGGCTACACCTTC.